The clone carrying this TCR beta chain turned up a few times. Antigen: not known. These data come from a study of identical twins. The length of the CDR3 is 14 residues. The ends were cut back, 2 bases at V and 6 bases at J, with 17 bases in the middle. Germline lookup yields CDR1 DFQATT and CDR2 SNEGSKA (reference sequence). Donors uniformly comprised healthy Caucasians. In TCRdb, the 5' RACE reads were re-called with MiXCR into one record per CDR3 protein. Altogether more than 1.5 million distinct CDR3 sequences are present, about 32% being singletons, with the ten largest covering around 0.3%. Findings of the study overall: Within monozygotic twins, out-of-frame TCR alpha sharing was underestimated by the models. Cross-sectional statistical analysis was relied on for the conclusions, without the same donors being followed.

This clonotype was obtained from a newborn girl in good health. This sequence joins TRBV20-1 and TRBJ2-7; tentatively, D is TRBD2 (5 bases). Material for sequencing was cord blood. The CDR3 sequence: CSARSPRFSVEQYF. The DNA of the CDR3 is TGCAGTGCTAGATCCCCTCGATTTAGCGTCGAGCAGTACTTC.